This T cell receptor beta chain was sequenced in a study of T cell repertoires in cytomegalovirus infection. About the study: Recently described HLA-C-restricted plus well-studied HLA-B-restricted CMV epitopes were used. Matching HLA type, along with CMV infection, was indicated by public TCR beta signatures. General study points: HLA-C-restricted CMV-specific TCR beta clonotypes prevailed in the ex vivo response. Using cumulative public TCR beta family frequency, the authors identified those who carried CMV together with the relevant HLA.

The V end lost 3 bases, the J end lost 8 bases, and 14 bases lay between the germline ends. CDR1 is SEHNR and CDR2 is FQNEAQ in the germline V gene (reference sequence). CDR3 length: 14 residues. TCRdb called the reads again in MiXCR, with one record for every CDR3 protein. The repertoire holds 100,000 or so distinct CDR3 sequences, with roughly 29% as singletons. This clonotype has a count of ten or more. Its specificity is not known. The sample here was CD8+ T cells from cultured PBMCs, taken from culture after CMV antigen stimulation. The J gene is TRBJ2-1, the V gene TRBV7-9, with a possible D match to TRBD1 (6 bases). This clonotype was obtained from a human donor in good health (CMV status not recorded). Some clones in this sample may be carry-over from other donors' samples. The CDR3 loop is CASSFTYRVDEQFF. The CDR3 nucleotides are TGTGCCAGCAGCTTTACCTACAGGGTGGATGAGCAGTTCTTC. Using reference TRBV7-9 and TRBJ2-1 for the parts outside the CDR3, the full variable domain is DTGVSQNPRHKITKRGQNVTFRCDPISEHNRLYWYRQTLGQGPEFLTYFQNEAQLEKSRLLSDRFSAERPKGSFSTLEIQRTEQGDSAMYLCASSFTYRVDEQFFGPGTRLTVL.